This TCR beta chain was captured by sequencing in a study of T cell changes during pregnancy in multiple sclerosis. Profiling relied on immunoSEQ multiplex PCR, and the TCRdb table lists in-frame clones only, not all of them. This table has 90,000 to 120,000 clones, less than 95% appearing once. This CDR3 comprises 15 residues. The germline V gene encodes CDR1 SGDLS and CDR2 YYNGEE. The ends were cut back, 0 bases at V and 4 bases at J, with 13 bases in the middle. This clone was observed a few times. The TCR comes from a female donor in good health, enrolled as a control in a pregnancy study. The V and J genes are TRBV9 and TRBJ1-2; tentative D call: TRBD1 (6 bases). The specimen was peripheral blood, collected in the third trimester of pregnancy. In nucleotides, the CDR3 is TGTGCCAGCAGCGTAGAGTACAGGGACCTCTATGGCTACACCTTC. Protein sequence: CASSVEYRDLYGYTF.